Listed below are T cell receptor beta chains from one sample, sequenced in a study of control samples from healthy donors and cancer patients. Profiling relied on immunoSEQ multiplex PCR, and the TCRdb table lists in-frame clones only, not all of them. The sample records 91,000 or so clones, approximately 89% being singletons. The sample consisted of blood. The receptors were sampled from a woman aged 25 to 39 in good health. Each CDR3 is given with its conserved first and last residue. Fields, in order: D gene, clone size, J gene, V gene, CDR3 protein, CDR3 DNA. A D gene is named only where the DNA matches it firmly. Size tells how often a clone was seen (once, few, many) or the class of an expanded clone, and some rows leave it out.

d_call: TRBD1; clone_size: few; j_call: TRBJ2-3; v_call: TRBV24-1; cdr3_aa: CATSGGQGRTDTQYF; cdr3_nt: TGTGCCACCTCGGGGGGACAGGGACGCACAGATACGCAGTATTTT
d_call: -; clone_size: -; j_call: TRBJ1-1; v_call: TRBV10-3; cdr3_aa: CAISESPGHVNTEAFF; cdr3_nt: TGTGCCATCAGTGAGTCTCCGGGACATGTGAACACTGAAGCTTTCTTT
d_call: TRBD1; clone_size: -; j_call: TRBJ1-5; v_call: TRBV19; cdr3_aa: CASSRDRAIFLGQPQHF; cdr3_nt: TGTGCCAGTAGCCGGGACAGGGCCATATTTTTGGGTCAGCCCCAGCATTTT
d_call: -; clone_size: once; j_call: TRBJ2-7; v_call: TRBV27; cdr3_aa: CASSTSRSYEQYF; cdr3_nt: TGTGCCAGCAGCACCTCACGGTCCTACGAGCAGTACTTC
d_call: -; clone_size: -; j_call: TRBJ1-1; v_call: TRBV5-1; cdr3_aa: CASSLEGGGTEAFF; cdr3_nt: TGCGCCAGCAGCTTGGAGGGTGGGGGAACTGAAGCTTTCTTT
d_call: -; clone_size: -; j_call: TRBJ2-1; v_call: TRBV12-5; cdr3_aa: CASGLKGSNEQFF; cdr3_nt: TGTGCTAGTGGTTTGAAGGGTTCCAATGAGCAGTTCTTC
d_call: -; clone_size: -; j_call: TRBJ2-7; v_call: TRBV6-5; cdr3_aa: CASHNPNKYEQYF; cdr3_nt: TGTGCCAGCCACAATCCAAATAAATACGAGCAGTACTTC
d_call: -; clone_size: -; j_call: TRBJ1-2; v_call: TRBV19; cdr3_aa: CASSIKRKVYFYGYTF; cdr3_nt: TGTGCCAGTAGTATAAAAAGAAAGGTCTACTTCTATGGCTACACCTTC
d_call: -; clone_size: few; j_call: TRBJ2-2; v_call: TRBV7-6; cdr3_aa: CASSRTPSQGSGELFF; cdr3_nt: TGTGCCAGCAGCCGAACCCCCTCGCAGGGGTCCGGGGAGCTGTTTTTT
d_call: -; clone_size: -; j_call: TRBJ2-2; v_call: TRBV24-1; cdr3_aa: CATSDLQGSDTGELFF; cdr3_nt: TGTGCCACCAGTGATTTACAGGGTTCAGACACCGGGGAGCTGTTTTTT
d_call: -; clone_size: -; j_call: TRBJ1-4; v_call: TRBV6-5; cdr3_aa: CASSYGWGRGEKLFF; cdr3_nt: TGTGCCAGCAGTTACGGATGGGGGCGAGGTGAAAAACTGTTTTTT
d_call: -; clone_size: -; j_call: TRBJ1-6; v_call: TRBV19; cdr3_aa: CASSIATANSPLHF; cdr3_nt: TGTGCCAGTAGTATAGCGACAGCTAATTCACCCCTCCACTTT
d_call: -; clone_size: -; j_call: TRBJ2-7; v_call: TRBV7-2; cdr3_aa: CASSIGLLIIHEQYF; cdr3_nt: TGTGCCAGCAGCATCGGACTTCTGATAATCCACGAGCAGTACTTC
d_call: TRBD1; clone_size: once; j_call: TRBJ1-5; v_call: TRBV30; cdr3_aa: CAWSWGDSGNQPQHF; cdr3_nt: TGTGCCTGGAGTTGGGGGGACAGCGGAAATCAGCCCCAGCATTTT
d_call: TRBD2; clone_size: -; j_call: TRBJ2-2; v_call: TRBV18; cdr3_aa: CASSPRLAGRTGELFF; cdr3_nt: TGTGCCAGCTCACCCCGACTAGCGGGAAGGACCGGGGAGCTGTTTTTT
d_call: -; clone_size: -; j_call: TRBJ1-5; v_call: TRBV6-5; cdr3_aa: CASSPRGGGYQPQHF; cdr3_nt: TGTGCCAGCAGCCCGAGGGGGGGCGGCTATCAGCCCCAGCATTTT
d_call: TRBD2; clone_size: -; j_call: TRBJ2-3; v_call: TRBV6-6; cdr3_aa: CASSLSGGTDTQYF; cdr3_nt: TGTGCCAGCAGTTTGAGCGGGGGCACAGATACGCAGTATTTT
d_call: -; clone_size: -; j_call: TRBJ2-7; v_call: TRBV5-4; cdr3_aa: CASSLGGRGSYEQYF; cdr3_nt: TGTGCCAGCAGCTTGGGGGGAAGAGGCTCCTACGAGCAGTACTTC
d_call: TRBD1; clone_size: -; j_call: TRBJ1-5; v_call: TRBV18; cdr3_aa: CASSPPGQGVGYSNQPQHF; cdr3_nt: TGTGCCAGCTCACCCCCGGGACAGGGAGTGGGGTATAGCAATCAGCCCCAGCATTTT
d_call: -; clone_size: -; j_call: TRBJ2-5; v_call: TRBV5-1; cdr3_aa: CASSLPREQETQYF; cdr3_nt: TGCGCCAGCAGCTTGCCCAGGGAACAAGAGACCCAGTACTTC
d_call: -; clone_size: -; j_call: TRBJ2-1; v_call: TRBV14; cdr3_aa: CASRKGGLPPYNEQFF; cdr3_nt: TGTGCCAGCAGGAAAGGGGGTCTACCTCCGTACAATGAGCAGTTCTTC
d_call: -; clone_size: -; j_call: TRBJ1-6; v_call: TRBV6-5; cdr3_aa: CASRGTGNSPLHF; cdr3_nt: TGTGCCAGCAGGGGAACTGGTAATTCACCCCTCCACTTT
d_call: TRBD2; clone_size: -; j_call: TRBJ2-1; v_call: TRBV5-1; cdr3_aa: CASSYQTSGSYNEQFF; cdr3_nt: TGCGCCAGCAGCTATCAGACTAGCGGGAGTTACAATGAGCAGTTCTTC
d_call: -; clone_size: -; j_call: TRBJ2-7; v_call: TRBV5-1; cdr3_aa: CASSLRSSRGGLSYEQYF; cdr3_nt: TGCGCCAGCAGCTTGAGGAGTAGCAGGGGAGGGCTTTCCTACGAGCAGTACTTC
d_call: TRBD2; clone_size: -; j_call: TRBJ2-3; v_call: TRBV27; cdr3_aa: CASSSGRTDTQYF; cdr3_nt: TGTGCCAGCAGTAGCGGGAGGACAGATACGCAGTATTTT
d_call: -; clone_size: -; j_call: TRBJ1-5; v_call: TRBV28; cdr3_aa: CASGPNQPQHF; cdr3_nt: TGTGCCAGCGGACCCAATCAGCCCCAGCATTTT
d_call: -; clone_size: -; j_call: TRBJ1-6; v_call: TRBV5-1; cdr3_aa: CASSPPSNNSPLHF; cdr3_nt: TGCGCCAGCAGCCCGCCTTCGAACAATTCACCCCTCCACTTT
d_call: TRBD1; clone_size: -; j_call: TRBJ1-5; v_call: TRBV6-5; cdr3_aa: CASSSQGAGNQPQHF; cdr3_nt: TGTGCCAGCAGTTCACAGGGGGCGGGCAATCAGCCCCAGCATTTT
d_call: -; clone_size: -; j_call: TRBJ1-4; v_call: TRBV20-1; cdr3_aa: CSASPRDASLNEKLFF; cdr3_nt: TGCAGTGCTAGTCCTCGAGACGCCAGCCTTAATGAAAAACTGTTTTTT
d_call: -; clone_size: -; j_call: TRBJ1-3; v_call: TRBV6-1; cdr3_aa: CASSEAPYGFSGNTIYF; cdr3_nt: TGTGCCAGCAGTGAAGCGCCCTACGGGTTCTCTGGAAACACCATATATTTT
d_call: -; clone_size: -; j_call: TRBJ1-5; v_call: TRBV9; cdr3_aa: CAPSAQGGGQPQHF; cdr3_nt: TGTGCCCCCAGCGCACAAGGGGGGGGGCAGCCCCAGCATTTT
d_call: TRBD2; clone_size: few; j_call: TRBJ2-1; v_call: TRBV10-1; cdr3_aa: CASSGGTSGRNEQFF; cdr3_nt: TGCGCCAGCAGTGGTGGGACTAGCGGGAGGAATGAGCAGTTCTTC
d_call: TRBD2; clone_size: -; j_call: TRBJ2-5; v_call: TRBV7-8; cdr3_aa: CASSYQTSGTQETQYF; cdr3_nt: TGTGCCAGCAGCTACCAGACTAGCGGAACCCAAGAGACCCAGTACTTC
d_call: TRBD1; clone_size: -; j_call: TRBJ1-5; v_call: TRBV7-9; cdr3_aa: CASSRQGTIQPQHF; cdr3_nt: TGTGCCAGCAGCAGACAGGGAACTATTCAGCCCCAGCATTTT
d_call: -; clone_size: -; j_call: TRBJ2-7; v_call: TRBV19; cdr3_aa: CASSISLGAYEQYF; cdr3_nt: TGTGCCAGTAGTATAAGTTTGGGGGCCTACGAGCAGTACTTC
d_call: TRBD1; clone_size: -; j_call: TRBJ1-1; v_call: TRBV19; cdr3_aa: CASTYSGTGGSVDTEAFF; cdr3_nt: TGTGCCAGTACCTACTCCGGGACAGGGGGTTCAGTGGACACTGAAGCTTTCTTT
d_call: -; clone_size: -; j_call: TRBJ1-2; v_call: TRBV7-2; cdr3_aa: CASSLAVALQVGYGYTF; cdr3_nt: TGTGCCAGCAGCTTAGCAGTAGCACTTCAAGTCGGCTATGGCTACACCTTC
d_call: -; clone_size: -; j_call: TRBJ1-1; v_call: TRBV18; cdr3_aa: CASIRAFGAEAFF; cdr3_nt: TGTGCCAGCATCCGGGCGTTCGGGGCTGAAGCTTTCTTT
d_call: TRBD1; clone_size: -; j_call: TRBJ2-4; v_call: TRBV5-1; cdr3_aa: CASSRTGGEWDIQYF; cdr3_nt: TGCGCCAGCAGCAGGACAGGGGGCGAGTGGGACATTCAGTACTTC
d_call: -; clone_size: -; j_call: TRBJ1-1; v_call: TRBV4-2; cdr3_aa: CASSQEREVAFF; cdr3_nt: TGTGCCAGCAGCCAAGAAAGGGAGGTCGCTTTCTTT
d_call: -; clone_size: -; j_call: TRBJ1-6; v_call: TRBV6-1; cdr3_aa: CASSYPGSNSPLHF; cdr3_nt: TGTGCCAGCAGTTATCCAGGGTCTAATTCACCCCTCCACTTT
d_call: -; clone_size: -; j_call: TRBJ1-2; v_call: TRBV5-1; cdr3_aa: CASSSNRGDNSYGYTF; cdr3_nt: TGCGCCAGCAGCTCTAACCGGGGCGACAACTCCTATGGCTACACCTTC
d_call: TRBD2; clone_size: -; j_call: TRBJ2-7; v_call: TRBV30; cdr3_aa: CAWSTPGLATYEQYF; cdr3_nt: TGTGCCTGGAGTACACCGGGACTAGCAACCTACGAGCAGTACTTC
d_call: TRBD1; clone_size: -; j_call: TRBJ1-2; v_call: TRBV27; cdr3_aa: CASSTTGVPNYGYTF; cdr3_nt: TGTGCCAGCAGTACGACAGGGGTTCCTAACTATGGCTACACCTTC
d_call: -; clone_size: few; j_call: TRBJ1-1; v_call: TRBV12-5; cdr3_aa: CASGQSGAGRIFLMNTEAFF; cdr3_nt: TGTGCTAGTGGCCAAAGCGGGGCAGGGAGAATTTTTCTTATGAACACTGAAGCTTTCTTT
d_call: -; clone_size: -; j_call: TRBJ1-5; v_call: TRBV15; cdr3_aa: CATSRDGGGQPQHF; cdr3_nt: TGTGCCACCAGCAGAGATGGGGGTGGGCAGCCCCAGCATTTT
d_call: -; clone_size: -; j_call: TRBJ1-2; v_call: TRBV3-1/TRBV3-2; cdr3_aa: CASSQRGAGNGYTF; cdr3_nt: TGTGCCAGCAGCCAGCGGGGGGCGGGGAATGGCTACACCTTC